This TCR beta chain was retrieved from a study of T cells in Graves' hyperthyroidism and ophthalmopathy. CDR1 MNHEY and CDR2 SMNVEV come from the germline V gene (reference sequence). The V end was cut by 2 bases, the J end by 8 bases, with 13 bases between. This CDR3 is 13 amino acids long. This clonotype was seen many times. The TCR beta CDR3 regions underwent amplification using RNA transcripts as the source. The study used the HTBI primer set for a first-round RT-PCR of the TCR CDR3. One entry per CDR3 protein, called by TCRdb with MiXCR from the multiplex PCR reads. In the table there are 600,000 or so distinct CDR3 sequences, approximately 15% of which are singletons.

The gene calls are TRBV27 and TRBJ2-7; D gene uncertain. This TCR came from a woman aged 18-29 years with Graves' ophthalmopathy. Sequencing was carried out using blood. The CDR3 region has the DNA TGTGCCAGCAGTTTAGGCCTAGGGTTCCAGCAGTACTTC. This codes for CASSLGLGFQQYF.